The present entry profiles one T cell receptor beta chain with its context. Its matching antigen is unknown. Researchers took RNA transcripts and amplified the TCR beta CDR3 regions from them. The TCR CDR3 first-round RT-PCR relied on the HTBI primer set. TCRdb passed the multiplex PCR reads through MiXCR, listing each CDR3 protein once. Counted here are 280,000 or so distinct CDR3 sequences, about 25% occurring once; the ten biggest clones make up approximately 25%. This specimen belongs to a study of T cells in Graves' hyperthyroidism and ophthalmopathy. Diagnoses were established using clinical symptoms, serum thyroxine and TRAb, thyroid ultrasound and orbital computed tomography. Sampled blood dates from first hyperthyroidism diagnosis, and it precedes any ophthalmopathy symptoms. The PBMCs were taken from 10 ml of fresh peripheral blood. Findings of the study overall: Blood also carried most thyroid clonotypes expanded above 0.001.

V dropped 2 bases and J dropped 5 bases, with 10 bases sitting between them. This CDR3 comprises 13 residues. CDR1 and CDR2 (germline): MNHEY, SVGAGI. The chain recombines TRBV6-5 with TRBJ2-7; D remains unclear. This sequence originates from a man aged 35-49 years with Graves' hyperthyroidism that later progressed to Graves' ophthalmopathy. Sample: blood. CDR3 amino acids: CASSYQTENEQYF. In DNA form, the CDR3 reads TGTGCCAGCAGTTACCAGACGGAAAACGAGCAGTACTTC.